This T cell receptor beta chain was retrieved from a study of Tregs in tolerant kidney transplant recipients. Overall study context: Recipients received nonmyeloablative bone marrow transplants from related graft donors, with transient mixed chimerism. The study, taken as a whole, reports: Activated donor B cell expansion appeared to reveal the most relevant donor-specific TCRbeta repertoire. Few patients were studied, so findings need validation in larger groups. Biological reproducibility was not directly addressed in this study.

Comments on this clone: The target antigen is unknown.

The CDR3 length is 15 residues. Losses at the gene ends were 4 bases for V and 6 bases for J; bases not matched to a gene: 5. Germline assignment: CDR1 LNHDA and CDR2 SQIVND (reference sequence). Data came from immunoSEQ multiplex PCR; TCRdb stores just in-frame clones and leaves some out. This sample has approximately 93,000 clones, with over 85% found just once. The origin of this receptor is a human donor who received a combined kidney and bone marrow transplant. The chain is built from TRBV19 and TRBJ2-2; TRBD1 agrees at 10 bases. Sample: CD4+ T cells from blood, taken before the transplant. The CDR3 DNA is TGTGCCAGTAGTACTCGACAGGGGGCCTCCGGGGAGCTGTTTTTT. Protein: CASSTRQGASGELFF.